The 3 T cell receptor beta chains presented below share a single source sample, sequenced in a study of blood T cell repertoires in COVID-19. The repertoire was sequenced with immunoSEQ multiplex PCR; TCRdb's copy has only in-frame clones and lacks some. The sample has 200,000 to 300,000 clones; around 87% are singletons. The sequencing input was peripheral blood. The source is a middle-aged woman who had recovered from COVID-19.

The sample holds one count of this clone. This rearrangement joins TRBV7-9 to TRBJ1-1; no reliable D call. With 1 base removed from V and 5 bases from J, the gap between germline ends came to 17 bases. This CDR3 region has 16 residues. CDR1 and CDR2 (germline): SEHNR, FQNEAQ (reference sequence). CDR3 bases: TGTGCCAGCAGCTTAGGGTTTCGGGGTGGTCGAACTGAAGCTTTCTTT. This translates into CASSLGFRGGRTEAFF.

This clone was picked up a small number of times. The chain uses TRBV9 and TRBJ1-3, with 8 bases lining up with TRBD1. The CDR3 is made up of 17 amino acids. Germline V gives CDR1 SGDLS, CDR2 YYNGEE. V lost 0 bases and J lost 0; bases outside the gene matches: 5. The CDR3 protein is CASSVEQGGISGNTIYF. DNA of the CDR3: TGTGCCAGCAGCGTAGAACAGGGGGGAATCTCTGGAAACACCATATATTTT.

The gene calls are TRBV9 and TRBJ2-1; 8 bases agree with TRBD2. The CDR3 is 16 amino acids. The ends lost 6 bases at V and 13 bases at J; junction bases unmatched: 21. Germline CDR1 and CDR2: SGDLS and YYNGEE. The CDR3 sequence: CASTLPTPGGELSQFF. The CDR3 nucleotides are TGTGCCAGCACCTTACCCACTCCGGGAGGGGAATTGAGCCAGTTCTTC.